This record covers a single TCR beta chain. Data came from immunoSEQ multiplex PCR; TCRdb stores just in-frame clones and leaves some out. The sample records 170,000 or so clones, 88% being singletons. The V gene's germline CDR1 is SGHTA and CDR2 FQGNSA. With 5 bases removed from V and 6 bases from J, the gap between germline ends came to 13 bases. CDR3 length: 13 amino acids. The data stem from a study of blood T cell repertoires in COVID-19. The sequenced sample consisted of PBMCs or T cells enriched from blood (not recorded which). The genes are TRBV7-2 and TRBJ1-2; D not certain. The receptor was isolated from a woman between 50 and 59 years old who had recovered from COVID-19. CDR3 loop: CASSVSSRDGYTF. CDR3 sequence (DNA): TGTGCCAGCAGCGTCTCGTCGCGGGATGGCTACACCTTC.